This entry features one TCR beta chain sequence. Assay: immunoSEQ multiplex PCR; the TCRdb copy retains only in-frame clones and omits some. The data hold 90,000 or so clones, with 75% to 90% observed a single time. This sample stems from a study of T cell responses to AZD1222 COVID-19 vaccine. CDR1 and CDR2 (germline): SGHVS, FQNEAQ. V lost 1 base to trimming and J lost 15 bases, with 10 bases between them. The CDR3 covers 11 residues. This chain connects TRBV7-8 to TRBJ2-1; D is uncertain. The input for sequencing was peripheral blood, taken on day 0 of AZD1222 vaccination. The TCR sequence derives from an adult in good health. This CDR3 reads CASSLVTKRFF. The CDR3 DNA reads TGTGCCAGCAGCTTAGTTACGAAACGGTTCTTC.